A single sample is the source of the 8 T cell receptor beta chains below, sequenced in a study of shared clonotypes between healthy human individuals. Clones were read by immunoSEQ multiplex PCR, and TCRdb kept only the in-frame ones, dropping some. The sample includes under 600,000 clones, roughly 79% of them seen just once. Specimen: PBMCs. These receptors came from a woman between 40 and 50 years old in good health. Some clones in this sample may be carry-over from other donors' samples.

CDR3 DNA sequence: TGTGCCAGCAGTTCCACACAGGGCCGGATCTATGGCTACACCTTC. Translation gives CASSSTQGRIYGYTF. The V gene is TRBV28, the J gene TRBJ1-2, with D possibly TRBD1 on 6 matching bases. CDR3 length: 15 amino acids. In germline, CDR1 is MDHEN, CDR2 SYDVKM. The germline V and J ends were trimmed by 4 bases and 4 bases, with 16 bases remaining between them.

This clone appeared a single time. The gene calls are TRBV9 and TRBJ2-1; 8 bases are a match to TRBD1. V lost 2 bases and J lost 4; bases outside the gene matches: 5. Germline CDR1 is SGDLS and CDR2 is YYNGEE. CDR3 length: 15 amino acids. The CDR3 region is CASSVGQGRYNEQFF. In DNA form, the CDR3 reads TGTGCCAGCAGCGTCGGACAGGGAAGATACAATGAGCAGTTCTTC.

The genes are TRBV4-2 and TRBJ2-1, with TRBD2 matching 8 bases. The CDR3 runs 16 residues. Losses at the gene ends were 1 base for V and 4 bases for J; bases not matched to a gene: 6. From germline, CDR1 is LGHNA and CDR2 YNFKEQ. CDR3 protein: CASSQVSTSGYNEQFF. CDR3 in DNA: TGTGCCAGCAGCCAAGTTTCTACTAGCGGATACAATGAGCAGTTCTTC.

The chain uses TRBV11-2 and TRBJ1-1, with no clear D. CDR3 size: 15 residues. CDR1 and CDR2 from the germline V gene are SGHAT and FQNNGV. V gave up 1 base and J gave up 0 bases, with 9 bases separating them. In nucleotides, the CDR3 is TGTGCCAGCAGCTTAGTATATAGGGTGAACACTGAAGCTTTCTTT. Its translation is CASSLVYRVNTEAFF.

The V call is TRBV28, the J call TRBJ1-2; D might be TRBD1 (5 bases). This CDR3 is 11 amino acids long. CDR1 and CDR2 from the germline V gene are MDHEN and SYDVKM. The germline V and J ends were trimmed by 10 bases and 2 bases, with 8 bases remaining between them. The CDR3 bases are TGTGCCATCAGGGTCAACTATGGCTACACCTTC. This translates into CAIRVNYGYTF.

This rearrangement joins TRBV2 to TRBJ2-1; unclear D gene. Trimming pared 1 base from V and 0 bases from J, leaving 7 bases between. The CDR3 has 15 residues. Germline V gives CDR1 SNHLY, CDR2 FYNNEI. The CDR3 nucleotides are TGTGCCAGCAGTGAAGGGACGGTCTCCTACAATGAGCAGTTCTTC. Translating it yields CASSEGTVSYNEQFF.

This clone was counted only a few times. This rearrangement joins TRBV6-6 to TRBJ2-2, with unresolved D. The CDR3 is made up of 15 amino acids. CDR1 and CDR2 from the germline V gene are MNHNY and SVGAGI (reference sequence). Trimming cost V 2 bases and J 2 bases, with 9 bases left between them. The DNA for the CDR3 is TGTGCCAGCAGTTACATGGGTACCAACACCGGGGAGCTGTTTTTT. It translates to CASSYMGTNTGELFF.

The V call is TRBV19, the J call TRBJ2-6; 9 positions match TRBD1. Germline CDR1 reads LNHDA; CDR2 reads SQIVND (reference sequence). J gave up 0 bases and V 1 base, and 7 bases lay outside the gene matches. CDR3 size: 19 residues. The CDR3 spells CASSIAASTGGSGANVLTF. DNA of the CDR3: TGTGCCAGTAGTATAGCGGCATCGACAGGGGGCTCTGGGGCCAACGTCCTGACTTTC.